Below, 8 T cell receptor beta chains from the same sample are listed, as sequenced in a study of blood T cells in healthy people across ages. Next came a second PCR, run for roughly 7 to 12 cycles, which used a sample-barcoded 5' primer along with a J-beta primer mix. MiXCR, run by TCRdb on the 5' RACE reads, gives a single entry per CDR3 protein. The data contain about 940,000 distinct CDR3 sequences, about 44% of them singletons. The specimen sequenced was blood. The receptors were gathered from a man aged 25 to 40 in good health.

This clonotype appeared a single time. The chain carries TRBV29-1 and TRBJ2-7; D perhaps matches TRBD2 (5 bases). Germline values: CDR1 SQVTM, CDR2 ANQGSEA. The CDR3 consists of 13 residues. CDR3 nucleotide sequence: TGCGGAGGAACACACACCGATTCCTACGAGCAGTACTTC. This sequence encodes CGGTHTDSYEQYF.

In regard to this clonotype: Possible read error: a much larger clone is one base away. The rearrangement joins TRBV20-1 to TRBJ1-4, with D perhaps matching TRBD1 (6 bases). The germline CDR1 and CDR2 sequences are DFQATT and SNEGSKA (reference sequence). The CDR3 totals 12 residues. The CDR3 protein is CRAKKQGEKLFF. The CDR3 DNA follows: TGCAGAGCAAAGAAACAGGGAGAAAAACTGTTTTTT.

This clonotype was seen a handful of times. The chain couples TRBV6-6 to TRBJ2-3; D may be TRBD2 (7 bases). V was cut by 6 bases and J by 2 bases, with 15 bases left in between. The CDR3 sequence is 15 residues long. The germline gives CDR1 MNHNY, CDR2 SVGAGI (reference sequence). The CDR3 spells CASREGGGDTDTQYF. The CDR3, as DNA: TGTGCCAGCAGAGAAGGGGGAGGGGACACAGATACGCAGTATTTT.

This clonotype has at least ten counts. This rearrangement joins TRBV11-1 to TRBJ2-1; D perhaps matches TRBD2 (5 bases). Germline values: CDR1 SGHAT, CDR2 FQDESV (reference sequence). This CDR3 is 16 amino acids long. Trimming stripped 1 base from V and 0 bases from J, with 10 bases between. CDR3 protein: CASSLGGPSSYNEQFF. CDR3 bases: TGTGCCAGCAGCTTAGGCGGGCCGAGCTCCTACAATGAGCAGTTCTTC.

This clonotype was detected ten times or more. The CDR3 region is CASSRFSGGRYNEQFF. For the CDR3, the DNA is TGTGCCAGCAGCCGATTTAGCGGGGGGAGATACAATGAGCAGTTCTTC. The chain couples TRBV7-2 to TRBJ2-1, with 10 bases fitting TRBD2. V was pared by 5 bases and J by 4 bases, with 8 bases of the junction left unmatched. Germline CDR1 is SGHTA and CDR2 is FQGNSA. CDR3 length: 16 amino acids.

The rearrangement links TRBV29-1 to TRBJ2-5, with 11 bases identical to TRBD1. V shed 7 bases and J 0 bases; nucleotides not matched to a gene: 7. Per germline, CDR1 SQVTM and CDR2 ANQGSEA. The CDR3 loop spans 15 amino acids. CDR3 DNA: TGCAGCGCCCCCCGGGACAGGGGGTACCAAGAGACCCAGTACTTC. Its protein product is CSAPRDRGYQETQYF.

The V call is TRBV29-1, the J call TRBJ2-1, with D possibly being TRBD2 (5 bases). V lost 2 bases and J lost 0, with 14 bases in between. The CDR3 totals 16 residues. From germline, CDR1 is SQVTM and CDR2 ANQGSEA. Written as DNA, the CDR3 is TGCAGCGTTGAATCCGCGAGGGTAAGCTCCTACAATGAGCAGTTCTTC. The encoded protein is CSVESARVSSYNEQFF.

V is TRBV10-3 and J is TRBJ2-3, with D perhaps matching TRBD1 (7 bases). The CDR3 is 15 amino acids. The V end lost 6 bases, the J end lost 4 bases, and 17 bases lay between the germline ends. From germline, CDR1 is ENHRY and CDR2 SYGVKD. The CDR3 reads CAIRMAGQFPDTQYF. The CDR3 DNA sequence: TGTGCCATCAGAATGGCGGGACAGTTTCCAGATACGCAGTATTTT.